A single sample gave rise to the 15 T cell receptor beta chains below, sequenced in a study of a mutant IDH1 vaccine in newly diagnosed glioma. No antigen has been identified for these receptors. Time point specified: week 35, safety follow-up. It was 300 ug of mutant IDH1 20-mer peptide that made up each vaccine dose, given with topical imiquimod. The data were produced by immunoSEQ multiplex PCR, yet TCRdb's version contains in-frame clones alone and is incomplete. In the table there are more than 25,000 clones, 65% to 85% of which are singletons. Specimen: PBMCs, collected from a glioma patient whose treatment included an IDH1 peptide vaccine. Receptor source: a woman aged 25 to 39 with glioma. Some clones in this sample may be carry-over from other donors' samples.

This clone is a singleton in its sample. The chain couples TRBV2 to TRBJ1-1, with D possibly matching TRBD1 (5 bases). CDR1 is SNHLY, CDR2 FYNNEI, per germline. With 8 bases removed from V and 4 bases from J, the gap between germline ends came to 11 bases. The CDR3 length is 12 residues. CDR3 coding DNA: TGTGCCAGCCCTGGGGGAAGCACTGAAGCTTTCTTT. It encodes CASPGGSTEAFF. Looking up the rest from reference TRBV2 and TRBJ1-1 gives the full variable domain: EPEVTQTPSHQVTQMGQEVILRCVPISNHLYFYWYRQILGQKVEFLVSFYNNEISEKSEIFDDQFSVERPDGSNFTLKIRSTKLEDSAMYFCASPGGSTEAFFGQGTRLTVV.

V usage is TRBV2 and J usage is TRBJ2-1; no definite D call. Trimming removed 6 bases from V and 6 bases from J, with 9 bases in between. The CDR3 spans 12 residues. Per germline, CDR1 SNHLY and CDR2 FYNNEI. The CDR3 sequence is CASSTVFNEQFF. The CDR3 DNA sequence: TGTGCCAGCAGCACAGTTTTCAATGAGCAGTTCTTC.

The rearrangement uses TRBV4-1 and TRBJ2-1; D may be TRBD1 (5 bases). There are 13 residues in the CDR3. CDR1 MGHRA and CDR2 YSYEKL come from the germline V gene. V shed 6 bases and J shed 5 bases, with 11 bases lying between them. Written as DNA, the CDR3 is TGCGCCAGCAGAGGTGGGGCCGACAATGAGCAGTTCTTC. Translating it yields CASRGGADNEQFF.

The chain employs TRBV6-5 and TRBJ2-7; no reliable D call. CDR1 MNHEY and CDR2 SVGAGI come from the germline V gene. The CDR3 loop spans 14 amino acids. The germline V and J ends were trimmed by 2 bases and 6 bases, with 14 bases remaining between them. In nucleotides, the CDR3 is TGTGCCAGCAGTTACCTTGGGGAAGGCTCCGAGCAGTACTTC. Amino acids: CASSYLGEGSEQYF.

DNA of the CDR3: TGTGCCAGCAGTCGGGGACAGCTGAACACTGAAGCTTTCTTT. Translated: CASSRGQLNTEAFF. The chain uses TRBV6-6 and TRBJ1-1; TRBD1 agrees at 7 bases. This CDR3 is built from 14 residues. V lost 5 bases and J lost 0; bases outside the gene matches: 3. Per the germline V gene, CDR1 is MNHNY and CDR2 is SVGAGI (reference sequence).

The V call is TRBV7-9, the J call TRBJ1-4; possibly TRBD1 for D (5 bases). Germline loops: CDR1 SEHNR, CDR2 FQNEAQ (reference sequence). The CDR3 has 15 amino acids. V gave up 1 base and J gave up 3 bases, with 9 bases separating them. Here the CDR3 DNA reads TGTGCCAGCAGCTTAGGACAGACGCCTAATGAAAAACTGTTTTTT. This codes for CASSLGQTPNEKLFF.

The V gene is TRBV19, the J gene TRBJ2-3; tentatively, D is TRBD2 (5 bases). Trimming removed 3 bases from V and 6 bases from J, with 13 bases in between. CDR3 length equals 14 residues. From germline, CDR1 is LNHDA and CDR2 SQIVND (reference sequence). The CDR3 DNA is TGTGCCAGTAGTATCCGGGCCGGGGTGGATACGCAGTATTTT. Its translation: CASSIRAGVDTQYF.

By share of the sample, this clone is medium-sized. J is TRBJ2-3 and V is TRBV19; 12 bases are a match to TRBD2. The CDR3 consists of 15 residues. Germline V lookup: CDR1 LNHDA, CDR2 SQIVND (reference sequence). V shed 5 bases, J shed 6 bases, and the junction held 6 bases outside the gene matches. CDR3 in DNA: TGTGCCAGTAGTGTGACTAGCGGGAGTTTGGATACGCAGTATTTT. Translating it yields CASSVTSGSLDTQYF. The full variable domain, in which reference TRBV19 and TRBJ2-3 provide the parts outside the CDR3, is DGGITQSPKYLFRKEGQNVTLSCEQNLNHDAMYWYRQDPGQGLRLIYYSQIVNDFQKGDIAEGYSVSREKKESFPLTVTSAQKNPTAFYLCASSVTSGSLDTQYFGPGTRLTVL.

The chain employs TRBV6-1 and TRBJ2-7; no definite D call. CDR1 is MNHNS, CDR2 SASEGT, per germline. Trimming took 5 bases from V and 3 from J, leaving 17 bases between them. This CDR3 is built from 15 residues. The CDR3, as DNA: TGTGCCAGCAGTTTGGGCCCCCGCCCCCTCTACGAGCAGTACTTC. It yields the protein CASSLGPRPLYEQYF.

This clone is labeled medium-sized. The chain combines TRBV6-6 with TRBJ2-7; the D is unclear. The CDR3 length is 11 residues. CDR1 is MNHNY and CDR2 is SVGAGI in the germline V gene (reference sequence). Trimming shortened V by 7 bases and J by 2 bases, and 6 bases separated the two germline ends. CDR3 region: CASTDTYEQYF. CDR3 nucleotides: TGTGCCAGCACCGACACCTACGAGCAGTACTTC.

The chain has TRBV9 and TRBJ2-2; D gene unclear. V was cut by 4 bases and J by 0 bases, with 13 bases left in between. The germline V gene encodes CDR1 SGDLS and CDR2 YYNGEE. This CDR3 spans 16 amino acids. The CDR3 loop is CASSSYGNPNTGELFF. The CDR3 nucleotides read TGTGCCAGCAGCAGTTACGGAAACCCGAACACCGGGGAGCTGTTTTTT. The complete variable domain, with remaining parts taken from reference TRBV9 and TRBJ2-2, reads DSGVTQTPKHLITATGQRVTLRCSPRSGDLSVYWYQQSLDQGLQFLIQYYNGEERAKGNILERFSAQQFPDLHSELNLSSLELGDSALYFCASSSYGNPNTGELFFGEGSRLTVL.

This clone was detected only once. The CDR3: CASKGDTLPTNEKLFF. CDR3 bases: TGTGCCAGCAAGGGGGACACCCTGCCAACTAATGAAAAACTGTTTTTT. This sequence joins TRBV27 and TRBJ1-4, with D tentatively TRBD1 (6 bases). Germline V gene sequence: CDR1 MNHEY, CDR2 SMNVEV (reference sequence). The CDR3 is 16 residues long. Trimming stripped 7 bases from V and 0 bases from J, with 15 bases between. The full variable domain, completed using reference TRBV27 and TRBJ1-4, is EAQVTQNPRYLITVTGKKLTVTCSQNMNHEYMSWYRQDPGLGLRQIYYSMNVEVTDKGDVPEGYKVSRKEKRNFPLILESPSPNQTSLYFCASKGDTLPTNEKLFFGSGTQLSVL.

The chain recombines TRBV6-1 with TRBJ2-7; 10 bases are shared with TRBD1. Trimming removed 3 bases from V and 5 bases from J; junction bases left unmatched: 10. Germline V gene lookup returns CDR1 MNHNS and CDR2 SASEGT. The CDR3 is made up of 16 amino acids. Here the CDR3 reads CASSEDPGTGVNEQYF. The CDR3 DNA reads TGTGCCAGCAGTGAGGACCCTGGGACAGGGGTCAACGAGCAGTACTTC.

The V and J genes are TRBV6-1 and TRBJ1-3; 8 bases align to TRBD1. The CDR3 has 15 residues. Germline V gives CDR1 MNHNS, CDR2 SASEGT. J lost 3 bases, V lost 6 bases, and 7 bases had no gene match. For the CDR3, the DNA is TGTGCCAGCAGGGGAAGAGACAGGGGTGGAAACACCATATATTTT. Translating gives CASRGRDRGGNTIYF.

The V call is TRBV14, the J call TRBJ1-2, with TRBD1 as a possible D gene (5 bases). The V and J ends lost 5 bases and 4 bases respectively, with 14 bases between them. The length of the CDR3 is 14 residues. Germline assignment: CDR1 SGHDN and CDR2 FVKESK. The CDR3 coding sequence is TGTGCCAGCAGCTACTCCCCGACAGCCTATGGCTACACCTTC. Translated, it gives CASSYSPTAYGYTF.